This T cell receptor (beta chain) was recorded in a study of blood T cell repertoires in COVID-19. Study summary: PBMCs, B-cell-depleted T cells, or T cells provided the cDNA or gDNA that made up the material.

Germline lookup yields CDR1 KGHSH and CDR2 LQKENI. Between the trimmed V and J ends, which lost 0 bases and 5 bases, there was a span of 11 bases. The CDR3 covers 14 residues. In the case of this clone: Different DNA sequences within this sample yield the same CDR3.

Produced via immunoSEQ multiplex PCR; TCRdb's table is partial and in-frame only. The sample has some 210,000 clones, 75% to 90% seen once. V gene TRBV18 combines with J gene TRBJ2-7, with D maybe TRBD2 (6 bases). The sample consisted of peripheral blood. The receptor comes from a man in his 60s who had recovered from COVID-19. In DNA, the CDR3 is TGTGCCAGCTCACCACCGAGTACGGGGGACGAGCAGTACTTC. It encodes CASSPPSTGDEQYF.